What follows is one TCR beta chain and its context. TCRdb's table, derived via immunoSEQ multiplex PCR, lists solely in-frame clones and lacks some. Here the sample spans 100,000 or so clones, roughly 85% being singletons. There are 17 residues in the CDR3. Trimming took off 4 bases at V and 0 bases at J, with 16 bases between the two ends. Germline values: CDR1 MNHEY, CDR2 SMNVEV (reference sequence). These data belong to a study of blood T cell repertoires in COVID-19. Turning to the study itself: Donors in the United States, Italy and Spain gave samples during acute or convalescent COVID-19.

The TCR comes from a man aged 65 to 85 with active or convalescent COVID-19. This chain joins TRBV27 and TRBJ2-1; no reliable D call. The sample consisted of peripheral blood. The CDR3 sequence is CASSSLLGFSSYNEQFF. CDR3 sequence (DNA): TGTGCCAGCAGTTCCCTATTGGGCTTCAGCTCCTACAATGAGCAGTTCTTC.